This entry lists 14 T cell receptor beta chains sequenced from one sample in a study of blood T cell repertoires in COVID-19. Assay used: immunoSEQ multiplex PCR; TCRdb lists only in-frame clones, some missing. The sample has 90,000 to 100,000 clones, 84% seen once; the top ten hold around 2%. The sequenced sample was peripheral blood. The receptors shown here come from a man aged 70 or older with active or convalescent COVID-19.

CDR3 residues: CASSARTGSDYGYTF. The CDR3 nucleotides read TGTGCCAGCAGCGCCCGGACAGGATCGGACTATGGCTACACCTTC. This chain uses TRBV4-2 with TRBJ1-2; TRBD1 matches at 7 bases. Germline V lookup: CDR1 LGHNA, CDR2 YNFKEQ. V dropped 5 bases and J dropped 3; count of bases not matched to a gene: 9. The CDR3 extends over 15 amino acids.

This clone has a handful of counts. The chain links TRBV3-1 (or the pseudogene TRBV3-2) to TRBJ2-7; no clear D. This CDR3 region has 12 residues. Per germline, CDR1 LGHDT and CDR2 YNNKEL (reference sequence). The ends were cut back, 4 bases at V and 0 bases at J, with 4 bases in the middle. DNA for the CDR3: TGTGCCAGCAGCCCCTCCTCCTACGAGCAGTACTTC. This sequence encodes CASSPSSYEQYF.

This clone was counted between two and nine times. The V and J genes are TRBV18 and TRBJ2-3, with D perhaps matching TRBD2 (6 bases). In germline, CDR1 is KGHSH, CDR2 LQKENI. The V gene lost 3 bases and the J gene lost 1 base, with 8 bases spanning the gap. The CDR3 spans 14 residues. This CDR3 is CASSPGLGTDTQYF. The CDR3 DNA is TGTGCCAGCTCACCGGGACTCGGCACAGATACGCAGTATTTT.

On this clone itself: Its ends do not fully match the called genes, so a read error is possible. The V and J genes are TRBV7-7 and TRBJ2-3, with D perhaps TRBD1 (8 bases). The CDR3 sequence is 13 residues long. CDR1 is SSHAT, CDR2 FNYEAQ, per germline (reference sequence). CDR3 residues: CASSGTGSDTQYF. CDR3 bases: TGTGCTAGCAGCGGGACAGGATCGGATACGCAGTATTTT.

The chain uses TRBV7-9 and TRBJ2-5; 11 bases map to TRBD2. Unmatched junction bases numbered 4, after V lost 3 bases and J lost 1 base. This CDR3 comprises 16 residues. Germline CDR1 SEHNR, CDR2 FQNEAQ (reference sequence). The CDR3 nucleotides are TGTGCCAGCAGCTTTCCTGGGACTAGCGGCCAAGAGACCCAGTACTTC. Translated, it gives CASSFPGTSGQETQYF.

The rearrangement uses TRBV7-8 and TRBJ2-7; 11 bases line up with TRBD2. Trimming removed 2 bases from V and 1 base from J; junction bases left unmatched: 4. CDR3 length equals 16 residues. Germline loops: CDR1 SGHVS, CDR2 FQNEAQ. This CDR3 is CASSLNSGGGSYEQYF. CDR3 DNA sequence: TGTGCCAGCAGCTTAAATAGCGGGGGGGGATCCTACGAGCAGTACTTC.

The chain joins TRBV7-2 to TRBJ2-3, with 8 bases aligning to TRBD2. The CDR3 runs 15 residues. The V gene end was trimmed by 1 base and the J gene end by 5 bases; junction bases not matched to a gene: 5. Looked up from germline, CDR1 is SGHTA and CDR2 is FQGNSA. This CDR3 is CASSLGSGGQDTQYF. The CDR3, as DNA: TGTGCCAGCAGCTTAGGGTCGGGGGGGCAAGATACGCAGTATTTT.

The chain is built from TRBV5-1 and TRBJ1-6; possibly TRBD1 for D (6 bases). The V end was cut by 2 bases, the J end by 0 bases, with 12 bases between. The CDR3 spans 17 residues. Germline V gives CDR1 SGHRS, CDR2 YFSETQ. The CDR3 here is CASSFSGGASYNSPLHF. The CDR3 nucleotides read TGCGCCAGCAGCTTCTCGGGGGGCGCCTCCTATAATTCACCCCTCCACTTT.

CDR3 nucleotide sequence: TGTGCCAGCATTCCGGGTCGCAATTCACCCCTCCACTTT. This gives the protein CASIPGRNSPLHF. The chain joins TRBV2 to TRBJ1-6; D is unclear. This CDR3 has 13 residues. The V end lost 7 bases, the J end lost 7 bases, and 11 bases lay between the germline ends. Per germline, CDR1 SNHLY and CDR2 FYNNEI. Variable domain in full (rest from reference TRBV2 and TRBJ1-6): EPEVTQTPSHQVTQMGQEVILRCVPISNHLYFYWYRQILGQKVEFLVSFYNNEISEKSEIFDDQFSVERPDGSNFTLKIRSTKLEDSAMYFCASIPGRNSPLHFGNGTRLTVT.

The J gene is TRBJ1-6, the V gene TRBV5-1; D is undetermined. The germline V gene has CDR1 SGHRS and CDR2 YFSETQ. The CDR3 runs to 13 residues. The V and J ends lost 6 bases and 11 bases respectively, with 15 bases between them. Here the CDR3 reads CASTRGEGTPLHF. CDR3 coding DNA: TGCGCCAGCACCCGAGGAGAGGGAACACCCCTCCACTTT.

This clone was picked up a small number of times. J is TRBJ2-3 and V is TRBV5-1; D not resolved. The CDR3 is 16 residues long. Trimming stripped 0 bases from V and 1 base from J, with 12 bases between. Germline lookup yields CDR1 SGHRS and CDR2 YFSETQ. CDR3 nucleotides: TGCGCCAGCAGCTTGGTACAGAAACAAGGCACAGATACGCAGTATTTT. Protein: CASSLVQKQGTDTQYF. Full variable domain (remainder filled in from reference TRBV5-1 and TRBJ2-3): KAGVTQTPRYLIKTRGQQVTLSCSPISGHRSVSWYQQTPGQGLQFLFEYFSETQRNKGNFPGRFSGRQFSNSRSEMNVSTLELGDSALYLCASSLVQKQGTDTQYFGPGTRLTVL.

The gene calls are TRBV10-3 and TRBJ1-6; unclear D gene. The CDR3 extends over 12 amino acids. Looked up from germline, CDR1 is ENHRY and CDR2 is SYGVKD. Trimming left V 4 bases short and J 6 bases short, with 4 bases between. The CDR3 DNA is TGTGCCATCAGTGGAGGTAATTCACCCCTCCACTTT. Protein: CAISGGNSPLHF.

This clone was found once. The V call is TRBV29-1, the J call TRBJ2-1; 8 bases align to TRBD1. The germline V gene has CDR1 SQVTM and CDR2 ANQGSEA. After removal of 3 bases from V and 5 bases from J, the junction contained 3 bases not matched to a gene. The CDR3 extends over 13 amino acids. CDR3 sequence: CSVEGQANNEQFF. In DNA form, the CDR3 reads TGCAGCGTTGAGGGACAGGCGAACAATGAGCAGTTCTTC.

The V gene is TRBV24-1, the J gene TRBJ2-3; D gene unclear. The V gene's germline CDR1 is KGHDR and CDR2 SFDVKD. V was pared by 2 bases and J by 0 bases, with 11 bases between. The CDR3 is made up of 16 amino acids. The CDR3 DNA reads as TGTGCCACCAGTGATTCCCGCGGTGGAAGCACAGATACGCAGTATTTT. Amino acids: CATSDSRGGSTDTQYF.